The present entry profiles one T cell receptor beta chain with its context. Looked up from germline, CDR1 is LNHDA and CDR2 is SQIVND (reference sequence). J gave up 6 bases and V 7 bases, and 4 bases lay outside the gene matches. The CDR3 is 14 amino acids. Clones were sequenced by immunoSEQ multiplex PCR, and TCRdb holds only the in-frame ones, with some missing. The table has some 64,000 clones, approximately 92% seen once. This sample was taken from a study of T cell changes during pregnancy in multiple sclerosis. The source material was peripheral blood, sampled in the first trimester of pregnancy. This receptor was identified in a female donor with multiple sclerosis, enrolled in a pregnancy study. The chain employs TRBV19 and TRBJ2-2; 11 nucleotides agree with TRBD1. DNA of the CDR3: TGTGCCAGTAAAGTGGACAGGGGGCCCGGGGAGCTGTTTTTT. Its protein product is CASKVDRGPGELFF.